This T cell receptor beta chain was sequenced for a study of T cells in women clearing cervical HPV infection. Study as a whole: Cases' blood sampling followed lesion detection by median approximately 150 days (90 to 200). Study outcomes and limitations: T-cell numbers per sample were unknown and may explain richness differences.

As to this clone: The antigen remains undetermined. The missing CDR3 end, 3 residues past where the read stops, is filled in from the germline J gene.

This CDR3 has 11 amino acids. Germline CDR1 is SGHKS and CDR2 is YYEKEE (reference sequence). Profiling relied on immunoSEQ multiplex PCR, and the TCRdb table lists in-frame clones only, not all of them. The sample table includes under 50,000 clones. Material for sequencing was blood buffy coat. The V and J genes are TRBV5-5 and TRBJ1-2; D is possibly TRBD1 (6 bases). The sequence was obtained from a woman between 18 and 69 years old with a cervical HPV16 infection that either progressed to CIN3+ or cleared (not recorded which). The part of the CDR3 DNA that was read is TGTGCCAGCAGCCCCGGACAGAGG. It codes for CASSPGQR. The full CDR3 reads CASSPGQRYTF.